Detailed here is one T cell receptor beta chain. Antigen unknown. The CDR3 runs to 16 residues. Germline CDR1 reads SNHLY; CDR2 reads FYNNEI. The V segment lost 6 bases and the J segment 2 bases; nucleotides outside the gene matches: 6. These data are taken from a study of cytomegalovirus exposure and HLA in healthy donors. Study-level findings and limits: An Asian-associated ancestry cluster reportedly showed fewer N-insertions than the approximately 660-donor mean in a later analysis. Common viral pathogens seemed, in a later analysis, to connect with several of the most significant clusters. When presence/absence was analysed, sequencing depth was taken to be roughly uniform across donors. With DRB1 most and HLA-C fewest, TCR association rates differed between HLA loci in a later analysis.

PCR primers comprised 60 Vbeta and 13 Jbeta primers. Method: immunoSEQ multiplex PCR; TCRdb's copy keeps in-frame clones and lacks some. The data hold roughly 180,000 clones, with around 75% observed a single time. This chain connects TRBV2 to TRBJ2-1; 11 nucleotides agree with TRBD2. The specimen sequenced was PBMCs. This TCR derives from a woman aged 25 to 39 in good health and CMV-seropositive. Written as DNA, the CDR3 is TGTGCCAGCAGACGCGGACTAGCGGGCCCCTACAATGAGCAGTTCTTC. As protein: CASRRGLAGPYNEQFF.